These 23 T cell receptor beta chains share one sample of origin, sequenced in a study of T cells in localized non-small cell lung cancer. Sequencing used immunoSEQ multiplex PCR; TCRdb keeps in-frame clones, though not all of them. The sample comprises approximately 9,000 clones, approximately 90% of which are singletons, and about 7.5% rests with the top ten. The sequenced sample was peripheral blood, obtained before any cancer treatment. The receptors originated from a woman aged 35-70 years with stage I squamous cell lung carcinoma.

This chain's CDR3 is CASSPVGGQTNSPLHF. The CDR3 DNA follows: TGTGCCAGTAGTCCAGTAGGGGGACAGACTAATTCACCCCTCCACTTT. V gene TRBV19 combines with J gene TRBJ1-6; TRBD1 matches 7 bases. This CDR3 has 16 amino acids. V lost 5 bases to trimming and J lost 6 bases; unmatched junction nucleotides: 10. Per the germline V gene, CDR1 is LNHDA and CDR2 is SQIVND (reference sequence).

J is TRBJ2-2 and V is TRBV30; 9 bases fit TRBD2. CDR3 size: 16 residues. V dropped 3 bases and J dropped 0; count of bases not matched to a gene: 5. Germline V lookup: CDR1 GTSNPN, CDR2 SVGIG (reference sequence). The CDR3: CAWSIAGAPNTGELFF. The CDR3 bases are TGTGCCTGGAGCATAGCGGGGGCGCCGAACACCGGGGAGCTGTTTTTT.

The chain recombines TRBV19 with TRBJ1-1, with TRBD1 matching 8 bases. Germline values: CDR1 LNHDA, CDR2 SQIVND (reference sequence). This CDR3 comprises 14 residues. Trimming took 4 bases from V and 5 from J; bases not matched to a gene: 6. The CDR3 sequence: CASSNRGGRTEAFF. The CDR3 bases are TGTGCCAGTAGTAACAGGGGGGGGAGAACTGAAGCTTTCTTT.

CDR3 protein: CAWSVLTGELFF. CDR3 DNA: TGTGCCTGGAGTGTACTAACCGGGGAGCTGTTTTTT. The chain uses TRBV30 and TRBJ2-2; D unclear. Trimming removed 0 bases at V and 5 bases at J, with 4 bases between. The CDR3 covers 12 residues. CDR1 is GTSNPN, CDR2 SVGIG, per germline (reference sequence). Variable domain in full (rest from reference TRBV30 and TRBJ2-2): SQTIHQWPATLVQPVGSPLSLECTVEGTSNPNLYWYRQAAGRGLQLLFYSVGIGQISSEVPQNLSASRPQDRQFILSSKKLLLSDSGFYLCAWSVLTGELFFGEGSRLTVL.

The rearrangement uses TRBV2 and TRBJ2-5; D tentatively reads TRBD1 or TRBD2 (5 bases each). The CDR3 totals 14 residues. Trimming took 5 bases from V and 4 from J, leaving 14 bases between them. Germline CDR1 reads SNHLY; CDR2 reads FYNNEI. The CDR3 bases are TGTGCCAGCAGTCTTCCGTTGGGGGTAGAGACCCAGTACTTC. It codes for CASSLPLGVETQYF.

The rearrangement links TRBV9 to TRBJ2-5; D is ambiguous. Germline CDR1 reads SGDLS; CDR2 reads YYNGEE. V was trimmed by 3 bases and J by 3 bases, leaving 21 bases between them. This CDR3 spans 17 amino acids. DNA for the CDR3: TGTGCCAGCAGCGAGCCCCATCCTAATTACTGGGAAGAGACCCAGTACTTC. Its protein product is CASSEPHPNYWEETQYF.

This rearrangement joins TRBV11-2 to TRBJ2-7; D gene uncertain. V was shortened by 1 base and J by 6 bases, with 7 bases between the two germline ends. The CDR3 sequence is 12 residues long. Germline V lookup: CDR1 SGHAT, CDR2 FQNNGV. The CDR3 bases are TGTGCCAGCAGCTTAGGTTCGGTCGAGCAGTACTTC. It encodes CASSLGSVEQYF.

CDR3 sequence (DNA): TGTGCCAGCAGCTCCGGAGGTCACTCTGGAAACACCATATATTTT. Protein sequence: CASSSGGHSGNTIYF. The genes are TRBV7-2 and TRBJ1-3; D remains unclear. CDR1 is SGHTA and CDR2 is FQGNSA in the germline V gene. V gave up 4 bases and J gave up 0 bases, with 10 bases separating them. The CDR3 is 15 amino acids.

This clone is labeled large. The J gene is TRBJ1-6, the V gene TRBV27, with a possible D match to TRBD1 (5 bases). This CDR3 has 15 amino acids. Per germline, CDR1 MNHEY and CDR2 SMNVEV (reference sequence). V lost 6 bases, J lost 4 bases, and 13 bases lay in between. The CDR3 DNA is TGTGCCAGCAGCGAGTACGGGGCATATAATTCACCCCTCCACTTT. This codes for CASSEYGAYNSPLHF.

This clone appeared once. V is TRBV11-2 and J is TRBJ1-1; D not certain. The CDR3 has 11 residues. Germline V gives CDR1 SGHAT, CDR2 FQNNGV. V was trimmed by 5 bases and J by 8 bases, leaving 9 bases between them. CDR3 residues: CASSQKEEAFF. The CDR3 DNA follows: TGTGCCAGCAGCCAAAAGGAAGAAGCTTTCTTT.

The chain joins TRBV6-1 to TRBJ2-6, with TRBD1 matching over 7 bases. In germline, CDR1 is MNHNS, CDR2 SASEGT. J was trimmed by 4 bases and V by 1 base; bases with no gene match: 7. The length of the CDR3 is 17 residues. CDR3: CASSEVGTEVGANVLTF. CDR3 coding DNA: TGTGCCAGCAGTGAAGTGGGGACAGAGGTAGGGGCCAACGTCCTGACTTTC.

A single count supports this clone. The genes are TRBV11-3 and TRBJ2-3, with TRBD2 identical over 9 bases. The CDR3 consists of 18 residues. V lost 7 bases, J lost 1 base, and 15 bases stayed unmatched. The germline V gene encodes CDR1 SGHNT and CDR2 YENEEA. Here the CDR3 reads CASTLVQSAGGGTDTQYF. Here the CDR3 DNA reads TGTGCCAGCACCCTGGTACAATCAGCGGGGGGCGGCACAGATACGCAGTATTTT.

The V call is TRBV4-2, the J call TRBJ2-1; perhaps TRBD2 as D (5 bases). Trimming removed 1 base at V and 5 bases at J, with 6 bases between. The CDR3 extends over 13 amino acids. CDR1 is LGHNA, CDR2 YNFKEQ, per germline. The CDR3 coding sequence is TGTGCCAGCAGCCAAGCCGGGGACAATGAGCAGTTCTTC. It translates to CASSQAGDNEQFF.

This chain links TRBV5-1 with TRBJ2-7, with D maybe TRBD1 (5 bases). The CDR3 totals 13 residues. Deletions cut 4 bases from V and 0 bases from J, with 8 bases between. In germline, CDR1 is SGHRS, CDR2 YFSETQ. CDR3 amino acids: CASSPDISYEQYF. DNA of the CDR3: TGCGCCAGCAGCCCGGACATCTCCTACGAGCAGTACTTC.

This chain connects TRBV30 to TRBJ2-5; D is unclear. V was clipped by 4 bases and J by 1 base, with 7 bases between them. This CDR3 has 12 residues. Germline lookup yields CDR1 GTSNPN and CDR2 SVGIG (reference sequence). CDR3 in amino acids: CAWMGFQETQYF. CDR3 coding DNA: TGTGCCTGGATGGGTTTCCAAGAGACCCAGTACTTC.

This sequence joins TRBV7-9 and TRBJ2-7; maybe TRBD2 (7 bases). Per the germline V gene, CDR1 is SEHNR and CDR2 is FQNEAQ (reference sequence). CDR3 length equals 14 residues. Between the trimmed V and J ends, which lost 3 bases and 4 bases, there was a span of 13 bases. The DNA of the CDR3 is TGTGCCAGCAGCTTTTTGGGGGGGCATTACGAGCAGTACTTC. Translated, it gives CASSFLGGHYEQYF. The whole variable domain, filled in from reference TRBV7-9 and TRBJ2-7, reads DTGVSQNPRHKITKRGQNVTFRCDPISEHNRLYWYRQTLGQGPEFLTYFQNEAQLEKSRLLSDRFSAERPKGSFSTLEIQRTEQGDSAMYLCASSFLGGHYEQYFGPGTRLTVT.

CDR3 sequence: CASSAHLGTEAFF. CDR3 sequence (DNA): TGTGCCAGCAGCGCCCACCTGGGCACTGAAGCTTTCTTT. The chain recombines TRBV6-1 with TRBJ1-1; D gene unclear. From germline, CDR1 is MNHNS and CDR2 SASEGT. This CDR3 contains 13 residues. Trimming removed 6 bases from V and 4 bases from J, with 12 bases in between.

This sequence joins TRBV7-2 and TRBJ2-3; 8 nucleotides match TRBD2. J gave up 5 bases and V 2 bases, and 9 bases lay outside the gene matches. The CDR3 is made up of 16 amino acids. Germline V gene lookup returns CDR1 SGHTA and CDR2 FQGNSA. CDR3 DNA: TGTGCCAGCAGCTTATTGAACGGGGGGGCGGGAGATACGCAGTATTTT. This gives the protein CASSLLNGGAGDTQYF.

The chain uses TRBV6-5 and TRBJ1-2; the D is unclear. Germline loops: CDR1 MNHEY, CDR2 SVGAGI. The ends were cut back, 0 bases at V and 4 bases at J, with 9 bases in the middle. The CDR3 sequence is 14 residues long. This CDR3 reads CASSYSVDSYGYTF. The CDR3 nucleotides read TGTGCCAGCAGTTACTCGGTTGACTCCTATGGCTACACCTTC.

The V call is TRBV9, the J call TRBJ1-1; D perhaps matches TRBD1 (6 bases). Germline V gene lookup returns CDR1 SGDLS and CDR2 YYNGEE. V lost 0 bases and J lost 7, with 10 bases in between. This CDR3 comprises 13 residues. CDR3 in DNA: TGTGCCAGCAGCGTAGAAGGGGGTGGTGAAGCTTTCTTT. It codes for CASSVEGGGEAFF. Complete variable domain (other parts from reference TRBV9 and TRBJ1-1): DSGVTQTPKHLITATGQRVTLRCSPRSGDLSVYWYQQSLDQGLQFLIQYYNGEERAKGNILERFSAQQFPDLHSELNLSSLELGDSALYFCASSVEGGGEAFFGQGTRLTVV.

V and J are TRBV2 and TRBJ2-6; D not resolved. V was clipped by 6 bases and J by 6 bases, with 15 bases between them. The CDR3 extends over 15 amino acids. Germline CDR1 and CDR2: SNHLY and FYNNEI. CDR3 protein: CASSAGFLEANVLTF. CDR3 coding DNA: TGTGCCAGCAGCGCCGGGTTCTTGGAGGCCAACGTCCTGACTTTC. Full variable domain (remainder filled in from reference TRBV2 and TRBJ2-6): EPEVTQTPSHQVTQMGQEVILRCVPISNHLYFYWYRQILGQKVEFLVSFYNNEISEKSEIFDDQFSVERPDGSNFTLKIRSTKLEDSAMYFCASSAGFLEANVLTFGAGSRLTVL.

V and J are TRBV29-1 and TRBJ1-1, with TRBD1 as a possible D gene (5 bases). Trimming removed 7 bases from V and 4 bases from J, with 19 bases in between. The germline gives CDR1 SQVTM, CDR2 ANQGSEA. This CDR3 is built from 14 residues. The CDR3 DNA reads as TGCAGCGCGCCGGGTGGGGGTCCGGGCACTGAAGCTTTCTTT. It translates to CSAPGGGPGTEAFF. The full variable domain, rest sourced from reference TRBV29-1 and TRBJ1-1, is SAVISQKPSRDICQRGTSLTIQCQVDSQVTMMFWYRQQPGQSLTLIATANQGSEATYESGFVIDKFPISRPNLTFSTLTVSNMSPEDSSIYLCSAPGGGPGTEAFFGQGTRLTVV.

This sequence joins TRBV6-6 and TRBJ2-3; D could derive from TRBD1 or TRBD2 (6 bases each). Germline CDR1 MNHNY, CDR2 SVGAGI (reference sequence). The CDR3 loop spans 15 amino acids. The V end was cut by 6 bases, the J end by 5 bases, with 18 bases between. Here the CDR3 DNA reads TGTGCCAGCAGGACGGGGGCCCTCGAAAAAGATACGCAGTATTTT. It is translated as CASRTGALEKDTQYF.